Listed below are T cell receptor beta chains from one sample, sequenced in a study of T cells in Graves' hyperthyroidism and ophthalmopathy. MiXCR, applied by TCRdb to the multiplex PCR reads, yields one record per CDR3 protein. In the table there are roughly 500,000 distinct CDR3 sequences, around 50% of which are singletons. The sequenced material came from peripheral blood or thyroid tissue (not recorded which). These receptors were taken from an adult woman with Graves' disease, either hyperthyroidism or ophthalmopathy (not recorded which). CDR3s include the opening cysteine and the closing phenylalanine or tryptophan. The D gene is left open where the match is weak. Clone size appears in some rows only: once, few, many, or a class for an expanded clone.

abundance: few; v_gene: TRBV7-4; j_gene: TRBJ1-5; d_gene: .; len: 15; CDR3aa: CASSLAFGGNQPQHF; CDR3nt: TGTGCCAGCAGCTTAGCGTTTGGGGGGAATCAGCCCCAGCATTTT
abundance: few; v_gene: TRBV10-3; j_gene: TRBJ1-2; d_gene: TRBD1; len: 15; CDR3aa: CAIMRQGFTNYGYTF; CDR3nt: TGTGCCATCATGCGACAGGGATTTACTAACTATGGCTACACCTTC
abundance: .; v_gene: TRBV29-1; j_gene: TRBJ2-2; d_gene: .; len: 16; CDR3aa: CSVERGGGPNTGELFF; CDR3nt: TGCAGCGTTGAAAGGGGCGGGGGCCCGAACACCGGGGAGCTGTTTTTT
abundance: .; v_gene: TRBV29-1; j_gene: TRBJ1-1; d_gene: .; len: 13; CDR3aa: CSSYGSENTEAFF; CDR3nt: TGCAGCAGTTACGGCTCGGAGAACACTGAAGCTTTCTTT
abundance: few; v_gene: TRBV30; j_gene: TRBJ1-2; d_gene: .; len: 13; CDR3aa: CGGSGAGAGGYTF; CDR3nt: TGTGGCGGGTCGGGAGCAGGGGCCGGCGGCTACACCTTC
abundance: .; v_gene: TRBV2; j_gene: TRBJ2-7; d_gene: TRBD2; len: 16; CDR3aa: CASSTWTSDTNYEQYF; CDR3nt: TGTGCCAGCAGCACCTGGACTAGTGACACGAACTACGAGCAGTACTTC
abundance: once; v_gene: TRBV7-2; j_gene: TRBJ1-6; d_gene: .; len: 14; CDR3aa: CASSQSGLNQPLHF; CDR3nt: TGTGCCAGCAGCCAATCAGGTCTTAATCAGCCCCTCCACTTT
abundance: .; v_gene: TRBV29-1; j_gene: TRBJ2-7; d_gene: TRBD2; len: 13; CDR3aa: CSASQLAGDEQYF; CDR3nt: TGCAGTGCTAGTCAGCTAGCGGGGGACGAGCAGTACTTC
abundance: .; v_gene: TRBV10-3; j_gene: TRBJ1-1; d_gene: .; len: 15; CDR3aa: CARDVGGNLNTEAFF; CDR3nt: TGTGCTAGAGATGTGGGAGGAAACTTGAACACTGAAGCTTTCTTT
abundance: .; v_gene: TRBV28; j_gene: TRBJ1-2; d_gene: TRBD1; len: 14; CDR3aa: CASRGDRTNYGYTF; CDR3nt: TGTGCCAGCAGGGGGGACAGGACTAACTATGGCTACACCTTC
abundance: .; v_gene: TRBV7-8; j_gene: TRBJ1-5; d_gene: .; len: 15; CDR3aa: CASSLKDARNQPQHF; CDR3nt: TGTGCCAGCAGCTTAAAGGATGCGAGAAATCAGCCCCAGCATTTT
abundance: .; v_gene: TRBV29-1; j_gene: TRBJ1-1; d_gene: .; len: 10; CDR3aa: CSAGETKAFF; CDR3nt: TGCAGCGCAGGGGAGACTAAAGCTTTCTTT
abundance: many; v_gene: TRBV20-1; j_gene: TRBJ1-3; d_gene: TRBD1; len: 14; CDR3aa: CSARRTGSEYTIYF; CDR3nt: TGCAGTGCTAGACGGACAGGGTCTGAGTACACCATATATTTT
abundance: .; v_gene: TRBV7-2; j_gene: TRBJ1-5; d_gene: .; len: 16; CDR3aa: CASSLNGVASNQPQHF; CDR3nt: TGTGCCAGCAGCTTAAATGGGGTGGCGAGCAATCAGCCCCAGCATTTT
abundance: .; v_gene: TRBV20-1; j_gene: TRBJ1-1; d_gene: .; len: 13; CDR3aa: CSARRPLNTEAFF; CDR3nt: TGCAGTGCTAGACGCCCTTTGAACACTGAAGCTTTCTTT
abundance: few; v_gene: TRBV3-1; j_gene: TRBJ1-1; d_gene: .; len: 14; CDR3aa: CASSQGRADTEAFF; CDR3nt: TGTGCCAGCAGCCAAGGACGGGCGGACACTGAAGCTTTCTTT
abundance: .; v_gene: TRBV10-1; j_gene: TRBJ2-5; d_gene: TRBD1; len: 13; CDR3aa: CASSPGQGVTQYF; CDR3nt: TGCGCCAGCAGCCCCGGACAGGGGGTGACCCAGTACTTC
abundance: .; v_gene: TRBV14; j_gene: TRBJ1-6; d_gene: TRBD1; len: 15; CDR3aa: CASSQETGGNSPLHF; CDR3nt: TGTGCCAGCAGCCAAGAGACAGGGGGCAATTCACCCCTCCACTTT
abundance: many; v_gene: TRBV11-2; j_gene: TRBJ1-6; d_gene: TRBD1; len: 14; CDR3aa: CASSRDRANSPLHF; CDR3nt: TGTGCCAGCAGCAGAGACAGGGCCAATTCACCCCTCCACTTT
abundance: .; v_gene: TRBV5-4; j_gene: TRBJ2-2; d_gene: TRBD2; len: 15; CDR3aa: CASSKSGRDTGELFF; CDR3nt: TGTGCCAGCAGTAAAAGCGGGAGGGACACCGGGGAGCTGTTTTTT
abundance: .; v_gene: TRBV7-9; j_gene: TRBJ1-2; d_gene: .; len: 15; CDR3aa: CASSLGDPANYGYTF; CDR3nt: TGTGCCAGCAGCTTAGGGGACCCAGCTAACTATGGCTACACCTTC
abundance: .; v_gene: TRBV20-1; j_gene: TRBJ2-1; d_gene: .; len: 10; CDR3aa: CSTSYNEQFF; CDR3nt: TGCAGTACTAGCTACAATGAGCAGTTCTTC
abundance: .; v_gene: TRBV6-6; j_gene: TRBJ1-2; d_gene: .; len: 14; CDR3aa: CASSTNRDAGGYTF; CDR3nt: TGTGCCAGCAGTACAAACAGGGACGCTGGGGGCTACACCTTC
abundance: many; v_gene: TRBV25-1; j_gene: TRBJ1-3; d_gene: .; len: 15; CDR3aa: CASSETVISGNTIYF; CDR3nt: TGTGCCAGCAGTGAAACCGTAATCTCTGGAAACACCATATATTTT
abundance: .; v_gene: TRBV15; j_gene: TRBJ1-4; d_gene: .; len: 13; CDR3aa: CATSPRLAEKLFF; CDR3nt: TGTGCCACCAGCCCACGATTGGCGGAAAAACTGTTTTTT
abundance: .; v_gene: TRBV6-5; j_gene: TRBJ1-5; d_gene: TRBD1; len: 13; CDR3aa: CAGRDTGDQPQHF; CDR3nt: TGTGCCGGCAGAGATACAGGGGATCAGCCCCAGCATTTT
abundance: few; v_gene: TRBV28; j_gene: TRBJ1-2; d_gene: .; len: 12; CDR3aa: CASSLPSYGYTF; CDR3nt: TGTGCCAGCAGTTTACCTTCCTATGGCTACACCTTC
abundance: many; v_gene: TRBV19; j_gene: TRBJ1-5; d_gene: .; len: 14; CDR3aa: CASRPAGVRRPQHF; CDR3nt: TGTGCCAGTAGGCCTGCAGGAGTGCGGCGGCCCCAGCATTTT
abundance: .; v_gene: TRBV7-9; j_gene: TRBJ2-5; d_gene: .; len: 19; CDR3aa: CASSLGDMSDSPPQETQYF; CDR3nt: TGTGCCAGCAGCCTAGGAGATATGTCGGACTCCCCACCCCAAGAGACCCAGTACTTC
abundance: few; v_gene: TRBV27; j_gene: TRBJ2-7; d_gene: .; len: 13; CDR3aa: CASSTRQTGEQYF; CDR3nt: TGTGCCAGCAGTACCCGACAGACTGGCGAGCAGTACTTC
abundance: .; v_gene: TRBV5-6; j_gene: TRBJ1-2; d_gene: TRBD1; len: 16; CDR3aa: CASSLDRGTPDYGYTF; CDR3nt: TGTGCCAGCAGCTTGGACAGGGGGACCCCTGACTATGGCTACACCTTC
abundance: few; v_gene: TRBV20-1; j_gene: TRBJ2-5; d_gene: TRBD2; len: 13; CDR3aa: CSAPGTSSETQYF; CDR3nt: TGCAGTGCACCCGGGACTAGCAGTGAGACCCAGTACTTC
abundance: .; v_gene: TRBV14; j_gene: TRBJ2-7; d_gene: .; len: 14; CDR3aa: CASSQDWPIYEQYF; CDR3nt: TGTGCCAGCAGCCAAGATTGGCCGATCTACGAGCAGTACTTC
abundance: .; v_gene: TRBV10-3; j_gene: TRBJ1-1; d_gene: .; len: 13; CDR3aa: CAISSRANTEAFF; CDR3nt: TGTGCCATCAGTTCTAGGGCGAACACTGAAGCTTTCTTT
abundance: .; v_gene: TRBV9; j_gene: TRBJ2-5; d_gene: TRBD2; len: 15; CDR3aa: CASSAGLAGVETQYF; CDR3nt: TGTGCCAGCAGCGCGGGACTAGCGGGAGTTGAGACCCAGTACTTC
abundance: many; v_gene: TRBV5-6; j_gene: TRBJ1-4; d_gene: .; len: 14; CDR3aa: CASSLAGPNEKLFF; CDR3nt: TGTGCCAGCAGCTTAGCAGGACCAAATGAAAAACTGTTTTTT
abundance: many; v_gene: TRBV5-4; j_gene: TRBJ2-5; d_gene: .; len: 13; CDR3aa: CASSGGRGETQYF; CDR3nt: TGTGCCAGCAGTGGCGGGCGGGGAGAGACCCAGTACTTC
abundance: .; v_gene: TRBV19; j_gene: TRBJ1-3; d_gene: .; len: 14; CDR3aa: CASRVPGSGNTIYF; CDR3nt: TGTGCCAGCAGAGTGCCGGGCTCTGGAAACACCATATATTTT
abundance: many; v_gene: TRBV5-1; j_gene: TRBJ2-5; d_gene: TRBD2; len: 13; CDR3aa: CASTIAGEETQYF; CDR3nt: TGCGCCAGCACCATAGCGGGAGAAGAGACCCAGTACTTC
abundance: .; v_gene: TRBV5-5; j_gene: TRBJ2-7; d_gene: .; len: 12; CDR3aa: CASSLEGREQYF; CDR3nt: TGTGCCAGCAGCTTGGAGGGCAGGGAGCAGTACTTC
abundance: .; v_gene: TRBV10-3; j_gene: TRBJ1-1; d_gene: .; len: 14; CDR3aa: CAISESVSNTEAFF; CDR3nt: TGTGCCATCAGTGAGTCGGTATCGAACACTGAAGCTTTCTTT
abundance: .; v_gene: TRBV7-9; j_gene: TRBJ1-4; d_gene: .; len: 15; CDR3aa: CASSTHRDAGEKLFF; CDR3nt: TGTGCCAGCAGCACGCACAGGGATGCGGGTGAAAAACTGTTTTTT
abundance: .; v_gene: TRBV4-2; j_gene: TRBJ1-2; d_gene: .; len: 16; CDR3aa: CASSQFPRGTDYGYTF; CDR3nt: TGTGCCAGCAGCCAATTTCCCCGGGGAACGGATTATGGCTACACCTTC
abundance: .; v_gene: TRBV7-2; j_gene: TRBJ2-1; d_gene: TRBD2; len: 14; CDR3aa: CASSLVLAGDEQFF; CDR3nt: TGTGCCAGCAGCTTAGTTTTAGCGGGAGATGAGCAGTTCTTC
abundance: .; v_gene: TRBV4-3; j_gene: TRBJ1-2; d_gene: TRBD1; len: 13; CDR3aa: CASSRRTGGGYTF; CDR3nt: TGCGCCAGCAGCCGACGGACAGGGGGTGGCTACACCTTC
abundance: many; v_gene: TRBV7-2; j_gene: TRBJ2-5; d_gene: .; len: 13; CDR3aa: CASSPMIQETQYF; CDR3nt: TGTGCCAGCAGCCCGATGATCCAAGAGACCCAGTACTTC
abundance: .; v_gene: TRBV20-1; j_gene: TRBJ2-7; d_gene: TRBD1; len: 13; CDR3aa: CSAGTGRAYEQYF; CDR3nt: TGCAGTGCCGGGACAGGGAGGGCCTACGAGCAGTACTTC
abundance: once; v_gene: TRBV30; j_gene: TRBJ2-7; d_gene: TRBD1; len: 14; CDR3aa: CAWSSGQGIHEQYF; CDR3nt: TGTGCCTGGAGCTCGGGACAGGGTATCCACGAGCAGTACTTC